The present T cell receptor beta chain was sequenced within a study of cytomegalovirus exposure and HLA in healthy donors. As concerns this clone: As yet, its antigen is unknown.

Germline assignment: CDR1 MDHEN and CDR2 SYDVKM. The length of the CDR3 is 15 residues. V was cut by 0 bases and J by 4 bases, with 12 bases left in between. Study-wide points: A missense DCLRE1C variant was associated with V- and J-gene trimming of TCR beta chains in a later analysis, and an independent cohort replicated the association. Most CMV-associated TCR beta chains were later found to appear HLA-restricted. In an earlier analysis, most TCR beta V segments were productive about 87% or about 30% of the time.

The primer mix had 60 Vbeta and 13 Jbeta primers. Sequenced by immunoSEQ multiplex PCR; TCRdb stores in-frame clones only, minus some. The sample includes approximately 100,000 clones, 60% to 75% of them seen just once. The specimen sequenced was PBMCs. The sequence derives from a female donor in good health and CMV-seronegative. The chain employs TRBV28 and TRBJ2-5; perhaps TRBD1 as D (6 bases). The CDR3 loop reads CASSLWSRGGETQYF. CDR3 in DNA: TGTGCCAGCAGTTTATGGAGTCGAGGGGGAGAGACCCAGTACTTC.